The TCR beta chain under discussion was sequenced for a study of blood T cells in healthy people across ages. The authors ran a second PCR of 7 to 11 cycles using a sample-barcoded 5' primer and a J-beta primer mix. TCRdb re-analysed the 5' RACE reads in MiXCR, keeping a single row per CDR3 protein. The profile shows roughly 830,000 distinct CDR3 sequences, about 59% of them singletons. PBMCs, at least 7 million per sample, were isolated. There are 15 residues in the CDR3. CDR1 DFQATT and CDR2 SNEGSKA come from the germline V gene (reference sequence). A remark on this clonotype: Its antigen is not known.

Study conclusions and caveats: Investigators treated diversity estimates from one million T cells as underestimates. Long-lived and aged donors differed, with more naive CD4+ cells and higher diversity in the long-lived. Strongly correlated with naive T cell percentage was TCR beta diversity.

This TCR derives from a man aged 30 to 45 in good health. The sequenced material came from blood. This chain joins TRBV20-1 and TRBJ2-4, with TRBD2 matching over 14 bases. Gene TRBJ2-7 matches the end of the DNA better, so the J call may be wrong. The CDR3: CSAPQGTSGGYEQYF. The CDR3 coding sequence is TGCAGTGCTCCCCAAGGGACTAGCGGGGGCTACGAGCAGTACTTC.